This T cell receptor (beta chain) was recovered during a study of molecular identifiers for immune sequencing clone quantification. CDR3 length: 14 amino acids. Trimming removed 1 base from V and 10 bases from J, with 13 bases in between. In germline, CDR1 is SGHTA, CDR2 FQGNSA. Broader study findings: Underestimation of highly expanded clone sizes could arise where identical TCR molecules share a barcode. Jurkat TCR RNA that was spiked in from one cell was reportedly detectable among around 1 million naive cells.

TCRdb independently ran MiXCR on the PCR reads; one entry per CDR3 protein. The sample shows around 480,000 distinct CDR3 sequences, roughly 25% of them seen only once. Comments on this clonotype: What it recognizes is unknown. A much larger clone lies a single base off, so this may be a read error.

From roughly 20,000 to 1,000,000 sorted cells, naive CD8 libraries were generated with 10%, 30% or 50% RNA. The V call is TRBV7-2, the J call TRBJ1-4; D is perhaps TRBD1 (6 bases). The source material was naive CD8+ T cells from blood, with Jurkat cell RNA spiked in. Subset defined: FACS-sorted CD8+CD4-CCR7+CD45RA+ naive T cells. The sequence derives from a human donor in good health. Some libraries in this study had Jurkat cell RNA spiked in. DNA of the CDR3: TGTGCCAGCAGCTTAGTGACACAGGGCCTAAAACTGTTTTTT. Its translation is CASSLVTQGLKLFF.